A selection of T cell receptor beta chains follows, all from one sample in a study of T-cell memory formation after mild COVID-19. TCRdb processed the 5' RACE reads anew with MiXCR; each CDR3 protein has one entry. The table lists approximately 500,000 distinct CDR3 sequences, approximately 25% of them singletons. The sequenced sample consisted of PBMCs or a T cell subset sorted from them (not recorded which). All receptors derive from an adult woman who had mild COVID-19 (a few samples of this study predate the infection). Cell type and time point are not known. The CDR3 runs from the conserved cysteine through the conserved F or W. The D gene is left open where the match is weak. The size field is filled for only some rows; it gives once, few, many or a size class.

J | size | V | D | DNA | CDR3
TRBJ2-3 | - | TRBV24-1 | TRBD1 | TGTGCCACCAGTGACTCCACAGGGGGCCCCACAGATACGCAGTATTTT | CATSDSTGGPTDTQYF
TRBJ2-2 | - | TRBV7-6 | - | TGTGCCAGCAGCCCAACCAGGATCAGGAATCCCGGGGAGCTGTTTTTT | CASSPTRIRNPGELFF
TRBJ1-3 | few | TRBV7-2 | - | TGTGCCAGCAGTTACGGGGATACCTCCCGGAACACCATATATTTT | CASSYGDTSRNTIYF
TRBJ2-1 | few | TRBV7-6 | - | TGTGCCAGCAGCCTCAGGGACTCCCCGAAGCAGTTCTTC | CASSLRDSPKQFF
TRBJ1-1 | - | TRBV24-1 | - | TGTGCCACCAGGAAAACAGCGAACACTGAAGCTTTCTTT | CATRKTANTEAFF
TRBJ2-7 | - | TRBV9 | - | TGTGCCAGCAGCGTCCGGGACCTCCCGGACGAGCAGTACTTC | CASSVRDLPDEQYF
TRBJ2-4 | - | TRBV3-1 | - | TGTGCCAGCAGCCGTTACTCGACAGGTGGAAAAAACATTCAGTACTTC | CASSRYSTGGKNIQYF
TRBJ1-1 | - | TRBV14 | TRBD1 | TGTGCCAGCAGCCAGGGATATACAGGGGTAGCTTTCTTT | CASSQGYTGVAFF
TRBJ1-1 | - | TRBV20-1 | - | TGCAGTGCTAGATCACAACTGGGTTTTGCTTTCTTT | CSARSQLGFAFF
TRBJ2-2 | few | TRBV29-1 | - | TGCAGCGTCACGCAGGGTTGGTCCGGGGAGCTGTTTTTT | CSVTQGWSGELFF
TRBJ2-7 | few | TRBV7-9 | TRBD2 | TGTGCCAGCAGCTTAGGTGGGACTAGCGGGATAATTCACGAGCAGTACTTC | CASSLGGTSGIIHEQYF
TRBJ2-3 | - | TRBV24-1 | - | TGTGCCACCAGTGACCCGGGCCAGGCAACGCAGTATTTT | CATSDPGQATQYF
TRBJ1-6 | - | TRBV6-5 | - | TGTGCCAGCAGTTCCACCTCCAGGGTTTCACCCCTCCACTTT | CASSSTSRVSPLHF